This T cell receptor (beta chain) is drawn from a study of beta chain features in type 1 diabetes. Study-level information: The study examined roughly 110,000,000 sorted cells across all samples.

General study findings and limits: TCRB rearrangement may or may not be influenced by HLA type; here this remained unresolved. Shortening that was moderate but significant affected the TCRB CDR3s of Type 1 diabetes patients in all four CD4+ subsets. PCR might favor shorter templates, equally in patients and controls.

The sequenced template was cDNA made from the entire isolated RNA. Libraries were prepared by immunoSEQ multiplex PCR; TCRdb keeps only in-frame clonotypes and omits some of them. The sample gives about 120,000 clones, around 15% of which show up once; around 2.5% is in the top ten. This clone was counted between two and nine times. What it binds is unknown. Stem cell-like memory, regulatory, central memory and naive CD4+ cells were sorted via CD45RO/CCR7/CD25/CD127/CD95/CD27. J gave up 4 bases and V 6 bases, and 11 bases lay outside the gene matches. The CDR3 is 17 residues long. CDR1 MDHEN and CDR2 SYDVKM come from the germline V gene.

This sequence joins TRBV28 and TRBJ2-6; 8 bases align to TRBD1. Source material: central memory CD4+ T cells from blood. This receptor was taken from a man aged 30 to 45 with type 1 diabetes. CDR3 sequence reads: CASSPRQGKAGANVLTF. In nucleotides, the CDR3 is TGTGCCAGCAGCCCGAGACAGGGGAAGGCAGGGGCCAACGTCCTGACTTTC.